This TCR beta chain was sequenced in a study of beta chain features in type 1 diabetes. Points from the study as a whole: Shorter TCRB CDR3s, moderately but significantly so, marked every one of the four CD4+ subsets in Type 1 diabetes patients.

In regard to this clone: Its antigen is undetermined.

From germline, CDR1 is SGHNT and CDR2 YENEEA. The CDR3 is 15 residues long. V shed 0 bases and J shed 2 bases, with 10 bases lying between them. Investigators reverse transcribed all isolated RNA, so they sequenced expressed TCRB transcripts. Method: immunoSEQ multiplex PCR; TCRdb's copy keeps in-frame clones and lacks some. The sample records approximately 27,000 clones, about 52% being singletons. Sequencing was carried out using stem cell memory CD4+ T cells from blood. This rearrangement joins TRBV11-3 to TRBJ2-5, with unresolved D. This receptor was obtained from a man aged 25 to 40 with type 1 diabetes. The CDR3 DNA reads TGTGCCAGCAGCTTAGATAGATCCGTACAAGAGACCCAGTACTTC. This translates into CASSLDRSVQETQYF.